This is a list of T cell receptor beta chains from one sample in a study of Ad26.COV2.S vaccination and SARS-CoV-2 variants. This table comes from immunoSEQ multiplex PCR, and its TCRdb copy is limited to in-frame clones, with some not included. The table shows about 680,000 clones, with roughly 90% occurring only once. The sequencing used peripheral blood, collected in a trial of Ad26.COV2.S vaccine versus placebo. The receptors here all came from a person between 18 and 65 years old who received the Ad26.COV2.S COVID-19 vaccine or a placebo. Each CDR3 is given without its conserved first and last residue. Fields, in order: V gene, CDR3 length, J gene, D gene, CDR3 protein. D genes are given only for firm matches.

V: TRBV12-3/TRBV12-4
length: 11
J: TRBJ2-2
D: -
CDR3: ASSSRTTGELF

V: TRBV3-1/TRBV3-2
length: 14
J: TRBJ2-7
D: -
CDR3: ASSQGGLLSSYEQY

V: TRBV3-1/TRBV3-2
length: 13
J: TRBJ2-7
D: -
CDR3: ASSQVAERTYEQY

V: TRBV27
length: 12
J: TRBJ1-2
D: -
CDR3: ASSARAPLYGYT

V: TRBV7-2
length: 11
J: TRBJ1-1
D: TRBD1
CDR3: ASSPGQGLEAF

V: TRBV7-8
length: 13
J: TRBJ2-5
D: -
CDR3: ASSSGPGRKETQY

V: TRBV6-2/TRBV6-3
length: 12
J: TRBJ1-2
D: TRBD1
CDR3: ASSYSPGGFGYT

V: TRBV18
length: 14
J: TRBJ2-3
D: TRBD2
CDR3: ASSWGLAGGTDTQY

V: TRBV2
length: 12
J: TRBJ1-4
D: -
CDR3: ASSSVGRGEKLF

V: TRBV18
length: 12
J: TRBJ2-1
D: -
CDR3: ASSPPGGGNEQF

V: TRBV19
length: 14
J: TRBJ2-3
D: -
CDR3: ASTPTAPGRTDTQY

V: TRBV12-3/TRBV12-4
length: 10
J: TRBJ1-2
D: -
CDR3: ASSFGPTGYT

V: TRBV19
length: 11
J: TRBJ2-5
D: -
CDR3: ASSRAYQETQY

V: TRBV6-5
length: 12
J: TRBJ1-5
D: -
CDR3: ASSPDRRDQPQH

V: TRBV2
length: 8
J: TRBJ2-7
D: -
CDR3: ASGDYEQY

V: TRBV4-1
length: 13
J: TRBJ2-7
D: -
CDR3: ASSLQQGISYEQY

V: TRBV29-1
length: 10
J: TRBJ2-2
D: -
CDR3: SATRGSGELF

V: TRBV29-1
length: 12
J: TRBJ2-6
D: -
CDR3: SVGKDSGANVLT

V: TRBV5-1
length: 14
J: TRBJ1-1
D: TRBD1
CDR3: ASSLRTGRMDTEAF

V: TRBV2
length: 12
J: TRBJ1-4
D: TRBD1
CDR3: ASRTGTVSEKLF